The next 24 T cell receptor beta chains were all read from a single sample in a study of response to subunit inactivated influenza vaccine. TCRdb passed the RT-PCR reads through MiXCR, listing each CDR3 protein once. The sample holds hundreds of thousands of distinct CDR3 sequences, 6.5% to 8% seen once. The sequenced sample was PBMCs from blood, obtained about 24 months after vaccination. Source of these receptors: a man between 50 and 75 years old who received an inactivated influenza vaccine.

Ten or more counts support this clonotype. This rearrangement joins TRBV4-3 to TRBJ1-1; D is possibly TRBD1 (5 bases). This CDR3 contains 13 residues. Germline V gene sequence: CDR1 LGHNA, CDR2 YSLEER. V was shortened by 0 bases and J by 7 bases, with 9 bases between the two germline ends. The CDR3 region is CASSQETGNEAFF. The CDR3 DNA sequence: TGCGCCAGCAGCCAAGAAACAGGAAATGAAGCTTTCTTT.

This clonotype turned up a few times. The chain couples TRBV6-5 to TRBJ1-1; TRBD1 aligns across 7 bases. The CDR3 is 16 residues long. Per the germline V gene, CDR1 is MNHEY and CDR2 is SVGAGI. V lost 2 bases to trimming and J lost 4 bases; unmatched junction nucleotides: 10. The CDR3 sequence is CASSYRGQLDLTEAFF. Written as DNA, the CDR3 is TGTGCCAGCAGTTACAGGGGACAGCTTGATCTCACTGAAGCTTTCTTT.

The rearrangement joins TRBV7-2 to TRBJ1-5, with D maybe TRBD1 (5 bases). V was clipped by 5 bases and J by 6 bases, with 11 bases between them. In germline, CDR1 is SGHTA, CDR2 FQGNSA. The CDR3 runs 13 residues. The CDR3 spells CASSAGRRQPQHF. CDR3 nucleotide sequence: TGTGCCAGCAGCGCAGGGAGGCGTCAGCCCCAGCATTTT.

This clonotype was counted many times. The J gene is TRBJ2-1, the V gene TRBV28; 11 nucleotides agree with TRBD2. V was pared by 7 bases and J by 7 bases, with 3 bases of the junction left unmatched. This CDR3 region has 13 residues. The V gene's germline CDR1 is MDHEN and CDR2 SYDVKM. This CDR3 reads CASKLAGGNEQFF. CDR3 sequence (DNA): TGTGCCAGCAAGCTAGCGGGAGGTAATGAGCAGTTCTTC.

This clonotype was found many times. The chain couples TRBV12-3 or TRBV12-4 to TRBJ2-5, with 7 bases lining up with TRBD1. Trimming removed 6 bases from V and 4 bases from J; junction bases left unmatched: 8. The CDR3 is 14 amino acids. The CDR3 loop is CASSLAGGRETQYF. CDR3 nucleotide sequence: TGTGCCAGCAGCTTGGCAGGGGGAAGAGAGACCCAGTACTTC.

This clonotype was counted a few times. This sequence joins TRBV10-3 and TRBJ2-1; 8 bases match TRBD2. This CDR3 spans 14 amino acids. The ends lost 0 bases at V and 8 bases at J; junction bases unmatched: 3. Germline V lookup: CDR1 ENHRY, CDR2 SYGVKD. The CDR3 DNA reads TGTGCCATCAGTGAGTCTCGTAGCGGGGATGAGCAGTTCTTC. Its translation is CAISESRSGDEQFF.

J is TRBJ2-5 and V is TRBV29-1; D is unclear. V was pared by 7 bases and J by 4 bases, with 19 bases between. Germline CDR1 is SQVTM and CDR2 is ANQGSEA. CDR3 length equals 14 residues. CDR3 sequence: CSATARFQRETQYF. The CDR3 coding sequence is TGCAGCGCCACCGCCCGGTTCCAACGAGAGACCCAGTACTTC.

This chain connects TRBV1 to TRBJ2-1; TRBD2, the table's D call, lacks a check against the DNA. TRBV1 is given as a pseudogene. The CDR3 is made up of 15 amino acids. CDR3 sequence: CTSSLTGTSANEQFF. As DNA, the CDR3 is TGCACCAGCAGCCTTACCGGGACTAGCGCCAATGAGCAGTTCTTC.

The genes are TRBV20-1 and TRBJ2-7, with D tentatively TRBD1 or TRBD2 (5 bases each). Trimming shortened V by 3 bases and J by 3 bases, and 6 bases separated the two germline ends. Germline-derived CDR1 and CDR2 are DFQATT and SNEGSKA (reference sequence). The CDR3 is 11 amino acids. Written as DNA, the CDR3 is TGCAGTGCTAGGGGGGTCTACGAGCAGTACTTC. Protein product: CSARGVYEQYF.

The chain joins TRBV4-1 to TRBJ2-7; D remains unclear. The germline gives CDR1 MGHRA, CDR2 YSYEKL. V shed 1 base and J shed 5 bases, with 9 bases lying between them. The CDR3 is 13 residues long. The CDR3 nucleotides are TGCGCCAGCAGCCAAGTTGGCACCCACGAGCAGTACTTC. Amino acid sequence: CASSQVGTHEQYF.

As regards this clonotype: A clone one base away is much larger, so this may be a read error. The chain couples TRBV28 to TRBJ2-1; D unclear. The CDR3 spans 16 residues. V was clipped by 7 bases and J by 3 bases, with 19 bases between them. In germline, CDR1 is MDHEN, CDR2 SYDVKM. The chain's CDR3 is CASNKAQVIYYNEQFF. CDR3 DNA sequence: TGTGCCAGCAACAAAGCCCAGGTGATTTACTACAATGAGCAGTTCTTC.

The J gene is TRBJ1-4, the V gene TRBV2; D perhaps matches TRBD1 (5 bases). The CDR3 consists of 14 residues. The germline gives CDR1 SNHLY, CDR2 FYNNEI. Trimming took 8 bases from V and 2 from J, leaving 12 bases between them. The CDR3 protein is CASHGGFTNEKLFF. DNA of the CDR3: TGTGCCAGCCACGGGGGGTTTACTAATGAAAAACTGTTTTTT. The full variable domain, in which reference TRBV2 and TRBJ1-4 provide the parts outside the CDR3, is EPEVTQTPSHQVTQMGQEVILRCVPISNHLYFYWYRQILGQKVEFLVSFYNNEISEKSEIFDDQFSVERPDGSNFTLKIRSTKLEDSAMYFCASHGGFTNEKLFFGSGTQLSVL.

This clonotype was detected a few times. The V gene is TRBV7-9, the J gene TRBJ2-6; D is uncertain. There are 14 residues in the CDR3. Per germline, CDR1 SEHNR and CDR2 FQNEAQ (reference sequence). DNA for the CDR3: TGTGCAACCACAGACCCTGTTGGGGCCAACGTCCTGACTTTC. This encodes CATTDPVGANVLTF.

The CDR3 bases are TGCGCCAGCACCGCGGGACTAGCGGAGAGGAATGAGCAGTTCTTC. Its translation is CASTAGLAERNEQFF. This chain joins TRBV5-1 and TRBJ2-1; 11 positions agree with TRBD2. V trimming: 6 bases; J trimming: 7 bases; junction bases outside the gene matches: 9. There are 15 residues in the CDR3. CDR1 is SGHRS and CDR2 is YFSETQ in the germline V gene.

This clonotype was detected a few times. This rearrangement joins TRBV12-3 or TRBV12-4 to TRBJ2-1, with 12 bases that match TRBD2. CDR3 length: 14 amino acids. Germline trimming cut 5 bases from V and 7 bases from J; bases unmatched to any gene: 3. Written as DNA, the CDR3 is TGTGCCAGCAGTGCTAGCGGGAGGGGAAATGAGCAGTTCTTC. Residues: CASSASGRGNEQFF.

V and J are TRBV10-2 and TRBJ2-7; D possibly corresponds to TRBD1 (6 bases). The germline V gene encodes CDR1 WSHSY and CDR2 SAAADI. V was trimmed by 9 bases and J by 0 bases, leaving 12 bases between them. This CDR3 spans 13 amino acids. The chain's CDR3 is CASKDSFSYEQYF. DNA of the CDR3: TGCGCCAGTAAGGACAGCTTCTCCTACGAGCAGTACTTC.

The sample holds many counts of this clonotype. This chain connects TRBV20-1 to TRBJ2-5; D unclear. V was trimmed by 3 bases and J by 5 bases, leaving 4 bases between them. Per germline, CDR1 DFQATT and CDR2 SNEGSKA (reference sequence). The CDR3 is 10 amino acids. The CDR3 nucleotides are TGCAGTGCTAGTTTGGAGACCCAGTACTTC. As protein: CSASLETQYF.

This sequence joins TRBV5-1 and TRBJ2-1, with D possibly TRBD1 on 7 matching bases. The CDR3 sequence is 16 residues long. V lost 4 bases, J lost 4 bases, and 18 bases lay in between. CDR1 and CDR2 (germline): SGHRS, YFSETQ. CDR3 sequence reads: CASSPGDSGKYNEQFF. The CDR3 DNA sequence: TGCGCCAGCAGCCCGGGGGACAGTGGTAAATACAATGAGCAGTTCTTC.

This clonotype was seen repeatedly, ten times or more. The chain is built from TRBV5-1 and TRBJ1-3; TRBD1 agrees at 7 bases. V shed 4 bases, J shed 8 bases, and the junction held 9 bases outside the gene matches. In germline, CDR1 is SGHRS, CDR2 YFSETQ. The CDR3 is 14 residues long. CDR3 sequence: CASSQSGTVDTIYF. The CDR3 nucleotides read TGCGCCAGCAGCCAATCGGGGACAGTAGACACCATATATTTT.

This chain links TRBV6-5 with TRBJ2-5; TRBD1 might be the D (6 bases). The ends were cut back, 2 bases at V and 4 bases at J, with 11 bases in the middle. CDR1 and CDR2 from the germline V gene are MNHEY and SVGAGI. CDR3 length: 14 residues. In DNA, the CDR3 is TGTGCCAGCAGTTACGGAACAGGGCTAGAGACCCAGTACTTC. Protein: CASSYGTGLETQYF.

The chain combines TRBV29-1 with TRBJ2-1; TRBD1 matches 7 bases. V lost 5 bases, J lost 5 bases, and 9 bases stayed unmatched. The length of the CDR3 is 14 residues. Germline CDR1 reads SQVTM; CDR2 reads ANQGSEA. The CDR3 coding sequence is TGCAGCGTTACCCCGGGACAGAATAACAATGAGCAGTTCTTC. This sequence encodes CSVTPGQNNNEQFF.

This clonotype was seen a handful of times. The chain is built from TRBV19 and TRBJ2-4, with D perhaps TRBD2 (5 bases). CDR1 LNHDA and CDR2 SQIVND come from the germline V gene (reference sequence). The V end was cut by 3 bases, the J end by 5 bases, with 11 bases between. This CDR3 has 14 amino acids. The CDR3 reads CASSMRTPQNIQYF. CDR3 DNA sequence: TGTGCCAGTAGTATGAGGACTCCCCAAAACATTCAGTACTTC.

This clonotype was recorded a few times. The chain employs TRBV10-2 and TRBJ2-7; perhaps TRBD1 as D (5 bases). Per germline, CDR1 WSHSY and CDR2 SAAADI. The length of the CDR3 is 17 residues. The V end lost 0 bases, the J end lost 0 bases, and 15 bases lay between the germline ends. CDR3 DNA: TGCGCCAGCAGTGAGTCAGGCCCAGGGCCTAGCTCCTACGAGCAGTACTTC. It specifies CASSESGPGPSSYEQYF.

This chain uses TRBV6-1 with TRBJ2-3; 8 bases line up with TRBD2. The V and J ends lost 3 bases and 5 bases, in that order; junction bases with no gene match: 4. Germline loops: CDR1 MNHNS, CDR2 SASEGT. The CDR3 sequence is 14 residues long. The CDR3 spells CASSDRGGQDTQYF. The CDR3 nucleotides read TGTGCCAGCAGTGATCGGGGGGGCCAAGATACGCAGTATTTT.